This TCR beta chain was profiled in a study of blood T cell repertoires in COVID-19. Study as a whole: There were acute and convalescent COVID-19 samples, and they came from the United States, Italy and Spain.

Produced via immunoSEQ multiplex PCR; TCRdb's table is partial and in-frame only. This sample yields roughly 87,000 clones, of which around four fifths are seen a single time; about 2% belongs to the top ten. The CDR3 extends over 16 amino acids. Trimming cost V 5 bases and J 6 bases; bases outside gene matches: 11. Germline V gives CDR1 MGHDK, CDR2 SYGVNS. Sequencing was done on a sample of peripheral blood. The chain has TRBV25-1 and TRBJ1-2; 11 nucleotides agree with TRBD1. This sequence was found in a woman in her 70s with acute or convalescent COVID-19. This chain's CDR3 is CASSTTGTGGLHGYTF. The CDR3 DNA is TGTGCCAGCAGTACAACCGGGACAGGGGGTTTACATGGCTACACCTTC.